The 24 T cell receptor beta chains listed next were all sequenced from one sample in a study of identical twins. TCRdb passed the 5' RACE reads through MiXCR, listing each CDR3 protein once. The sample includes around 480,000 distinct CDR3 sequences, approximately 15% seen only once; the top ten take approximately 0.52%. These data also featured in a second study, about yellow fever vaccine responses in identical twins.

Sequencing was done on a sample of CD4+ T cells sorted from blood. The receptors come from a woman between 18 and 29 years old in good health.

This clonotype turned up a few times. The chain is built from TRBV7-9 and TRBJ1-1, with 7 bases aligning to TRBD1. V lost 5 bases, J lost 5 bases, and 8 bases stayed unmatched. CDR3 length: 14 amino acids. Germline CDR1 is SEHNR and CDR2 is FQNEAQ (reference sequence). CDR3: CASSPGGGFTEAFF. CDR3 nucleotides: TGTGCCAGCAGCCCAGGGGGAGGGTTTACTGAAGCTTTCTTT.

This clonotype was found many times. The chain has TRBV5-1 and TRBJ2-2; tentatively, D is TRBD1 (5 bases). This CDR3 has 14 residues. The germline V and J ends were trimmed by 6 bases and 3 bases, with 12 bases remaining between them. The germline gives CDR1 SGHRS, CDR2 YFSETQ. DNA of the CDR3: TGCGCCAGCATGGGGCACACGGACACCGGGGAGCTGTTTTTT. This sequence encodes CASMGHTDTGELFF.

This clonotype was seen more than once but under ten times. The chain links TRBV7-9 to TRBJ2-1; 12 nucleotides align to TRBD2. The CDR3 totals 17 residues. Germline trimming cut 1 base from V and 7 bases from J; bases unmatched to any gene: 8. Per the germline V gene, CDR1 is SEHNR and CDR2 is FQNEAQ (reference sequence). The CDR3 spells CASSLERGLAGLNEQFF. CDR3 nucleotides: TGTGCCAGCAGCTTAGAACGGGGACTAGCGGGTTTAAATGAGCAGTTCTTC.

This clonotype was seen a handful of times. The V call is TRBV12-3 or TRBV12-4, the J call TRBJ1-4, with D possibly TRBD1 on 5 matching bases. V lost 3 bases and J 10 bases, leaving 9 bases between the germline ends. The CDR3 contains 12 residues. CDR3 sequence (DNA): TGTGCCAGCAGTTTTAGGGGAGGAAAACTGTTTTTT. This sequence encodes CASSFRGGKLFF.

The gene calls are TRBV6-5 and TRBJ2-7; 8 bases match TRBD2. The CDR3 runs 16 residues. The V gene's germline CDR1 is MNHEY and CDR2 SVGAGI. The V gene end was trimmed by 0 bases and the J gene end by 2 bases; junction bases not matched to a gene: 6. The CDR3: CASSYSTTSGTYEQYF. CDR3 nucleotides: TGTGCCAGCAGTTACTCGACTACTAGCGGAACCTACGAGCAGTACTTC.

The chain couples TRBV25-1 to TRBJ1-1, with D possibly TRBD1 on 5 matching bases. V lost 0 bases and J 2 bases, leaving 7 bases between the germline ends. CDR1 is MGHDK, CDR2 SYGVNS, per germline. The CDR3 runs to 14 residues. As DNA, the CDR3 is TGTGCCAGCAGTGAATACGGGGGAAACACTGAAGCTTTCTTT. Amino acid sequence: CASSEYGGNTEAFF.

The V gene is TRBV30, the J gene TRBJ2-7; no clear D. The CDR3 has 14 residues. Germline V gene data show CDR1 as GTSNPN and CDR2 as SVGIG (reference sequence). Trimming removed 2 bases at V and 6 bases at J, with 17 bases between. In nucleotides, the CDR3 is TGTGCCTGGAGTTGGATCGGAACCGCCGCCGAGCAGTACTTC. Encoded protein: CAWSWIGTAAEQYF.

The gene calls are TRBV20-1 and TRBJ2-5, with 9 nucleotides matching TRBD2. CDR1 is DFQATT and CDR2 is SNEGSKA in the germline V gene (reference sequence). Losses at the gene ends were 6 bases for V and 5 bases for J; bases not matched to a gene: 16. The CDR3 has 16 amino acids. CDR3 sequence: CSASGTWGLATETQYF. The CDR3 nucleotides read TGCAGTGCCTCGGGGACGTGGGGACTAGCTACGGAGACCCAGTACTTC.

The chain is built from TRBV10-3 and TRBJ2-2; D may be TRBD2 (5 bases). The CDR3 contains 13 residues. Deletions cut 7 bases from V and 7 bases from J, with 13 bases between. Germline CDR1 is ENHRY and CDR2 is SYGVKD. The CDR3 region has the DNA TGTGCCATCACCTCCTCCGCGGGCGGGGAGCTGTTTTTT. Amino acid sequence: CAITSSAGGELFF.

This clonotype turned up a few times. The chain couples TRBV4-3 to TRBJ2-4; 11 bases fit TRBD2. CDR1 is LGHNA, CDR2 YSLEER, per germline. Trimming took 4 bases from V and 6 from J; bases not matched to a gene: 2. This CDR3 has 14 amino acids. The CDR3 loop is CASSLGTSGNIQYF. The DNA for the CDR3 is TGCGCCAGCAGCCTAGGGACTAGCGGAAACATTCAGTACTTC.

This clonotype was detected only a few times. This chain connects TRBV5-5 to TRBJ2-5; no clear D gene. V dropped 0 bases and J dropped 4 bases, with 10 bases sitting between them. From germline, CDR1 is SGHKS and CDR2 YYEKEE (reference sequence). The CDR3 is 14 residues long. The chain's CDR3 is CASSLASPPETQYF. The CDR3 bases are TGTGCCAGCAGCTTGGCCTCCCCGCCAGAGACCCAGTACTTC.

This clonotype has only a few counts. J is TRBJ2-7 and V is TRBV6-1; D is unclear. The CDR3 is 14 amino acids. CDR1 is MNHNS, CDR2 SASEGT, per germline. V lost 9 bases and J 7 bases, leaving 22 bases between the germline ends. The CDR3 DNA follows: TGTGCCAGTTCCTCGGGTTCCAAGGTTTGGGAGCAGTACTTC. This translates into CASSSGSKVWEQYF.

This clonotype came up a few times. CDR3 coding DNA: TGCAGTGCTAGACAGACTAGCGGGCGACTGGGCTCCTACAATGAGCAGTTCTTC. It translates to CSARQTSGRLGSYNEQFF. The chain employs TRBV20-1 and TRBJ2-1; TRBD2 matches 10 bases. CDR1 and CDR2 (germline): DFQATT, SNEGSKA (reference sequence). The CDR3 covers 18 residues. The V segment lost 2 bases and the J segment 0 bases; nucleotides outside the gene matches: 10.

The rearrangement uses TRBV5-1 and TRBJ2-7, with a tentative D call TRBD1 (6 bases). CDR3 size: 15 residues. With 3 bases removed from V and 2 bases from J, the gap between germline ends came to 15 bases. Germline V gene sequence: CDR1 SGHRS, CDR2 YFSETQ. The CDR3, as DNA: TGCGCCAGCAGCTATGGACAGACTGTCACCTACGAGCAGTACTTC. The encoded protein is CASSYGQTVTYEQYF. The full variable domain, with the rest looked up from reference TRBV5-1 and TRBJ2-7, is KAGVTQTPRYLIKTRGQQVTLSCSPISGHRSVSWYQQTPGQGLQFLFEYFSETQRNKGNFPGRFSGRQFSNSRSEMNVSTLELGDSALYLCASSYGQTVTYEQYFGPGTRLTVT.

There are a few counts of this clonotype. CDR3 DNA: TGTGCCAGCAGCTTCCGGGACAGGGTCACCGGGGAGCTGTTTTTT. As protein: CASSFRDRVTGELFF. The chain combines TRBV11-2 with TRBJ2-2; 9 nucleotides align to TRBD1. Germline values: CDR1 SGHAT, CDR2 FQNNGV. The CDR3 is 15 residues long. Trimming took 3 bases from V and 4 from J; bases not matched to a gene: 3.

The rearrangement uses TRBV7-2 and TRBJ2-3; D perhaps matches TRBD2 (6 bases). Germline lookup yields CDR1 SGHTA and CDR2 FQGNSA. V was trimmed by 1 base and J by 0 bases, leaving 11 bases between them. CDR3 length: 16 residues. The CDR3 DNA is TGTGCCAGCAGCTTAGATAGCGGAGTTAGCACAGATACGCAGTATTTT. Translation gives CASSLDSGVSTDTQYF.

The sample holds a few counts of this clonotype. The chain joins TRBV12-3 or TRBV12-4 to TRBJ1-1; D is uncertain. Trimming cost V 3 bases and J 11 bases, with 10 bases left between them. This CDR3 has 11 amino acids. In DNA, the CDR3 is TGTGCCAGCAGTTTTGGGGTGGAGGCTTTCTTT. Translating gives CASSFGVEAFF.

This clonotype was picked up a small number of times. The rearrangement joins TRBV4-1 to TRBJ2-2; D is unresolved. V lost 0 bases to trimming and J lost 0 bases, with 11 bases between them. Germline values: CDR1 MGHRA, CDR2 YSYEKL. This CDR3 contains 17 residues. The CDR3 here is CASSQDPARANTGELFF. In DNA form, the CDR3 reads TGCGCCAGCAGCCAAGATCCAGCGAGAGCGAACACCGGGGAGCTGTTTTTT.

The rearrangement uses TRBV5-1 and TRBJ1-2; D is uncertain. CDR1 SGHRS and CDR2 YFSETQ come from the germline V gene. CDR3 length: 12 amino acids. The V end was cut by 4 bases, the J end by 6 bases, with 10 bases between. In DNA form, the CDR3 reads TGCGCCAGCAGCCCGAGCGGGGATGGCTACACCTTC. The encoded protein is CASSPSGDGYTF.

This clonotype was counted between two and nine times. This rearrangement joins TRBV10-3 to TRBJ1-1; 7 nucleotides line up with TRBD1. Germline CDR1 reads ENHRY; CDR2 reads SYGVKD. This CDR3 has 14 residues. With 6 bases clipped from V and 3 bases from J, the junction kept 7 bases outside the gene matches. Written as DNA, the CDR3 is TGTGCCATCAGGGCAGAGACAGGGCACACTGAAGCTTTCTTT. It yields the protein CAIRAETGHTEAFF.

The chain carries TRBV28 and TRBJ2-3, with 8 bases that match TRBD2. V dropped 4 bases and J dropped 2; count of bases not matched to a gene: 8. Germline V gene sequence: CDR1 MDHEN, CDR2 SYDVKM. The CDR3 runs to 16 residues. The CDR3 reads CASSSPTSAYTDTQYF. The CDR3 DNA reads TGTGCCAGCAGTTCCCCGACTAGCGCATACACAGATACGCAGTATTTT.

This clonotype was seen a single time. The V gene is TRBV28, the J gene TRBJ1-5; 10 bases fit TRBD1. This CDR3 region has 16 residues. Germline-derived CDR1 and CDR2 are MDHEN and SYDVKM. Unmatched junction bases numbered 7, after V lost 6 bases and J lost 2 bases. CDR3 residues: CASSGQGGVGNQPQHF. The CDR3 DNA reads as TGTGCCAGCAGCGGACAGGGGGGTGTTGGCAATCAGCCCCAGCATTTT.

This clonotype was seen only a few times. The rearrangement links TRBV5-1 to TRBJ2-5; 7 positions agree with TRBD2. The CDR3 runs 16 residues. CDR1 is SGHRS and CDR2 is YFSETQ in the germline V gene. The junction had 7 bases not matched to a gene; V was cut back by 0 bases and J by 2 bases. CDR3 in amino acids: CASSLGTSERQETQYF. CDR3 DNA: TGCGCCAGCAGCTTGGGTACTAGCGAACGTCAAGAGACCCAGTACTTC.

J is TRBJ2-1 and V is TRBV20-1, with 7 bases identical to TRBD1. The V and J ends lost 3 bases and 1 base, in that order; junction bases with no gene match: 15. The CDR3 is 18 residues long. CDR1 and CDR2 from the germline V gene are DFQATT and SNEGSKA (reference sequence). The CDR3 sequence: CSARSLARGPESYNEQFF. CDR3 nucleotide sequence: TGCAGTGCTAGGAGTTTGGCGAGGGGGCCGGAATCCTACAATGAGCAGTTCTTC.